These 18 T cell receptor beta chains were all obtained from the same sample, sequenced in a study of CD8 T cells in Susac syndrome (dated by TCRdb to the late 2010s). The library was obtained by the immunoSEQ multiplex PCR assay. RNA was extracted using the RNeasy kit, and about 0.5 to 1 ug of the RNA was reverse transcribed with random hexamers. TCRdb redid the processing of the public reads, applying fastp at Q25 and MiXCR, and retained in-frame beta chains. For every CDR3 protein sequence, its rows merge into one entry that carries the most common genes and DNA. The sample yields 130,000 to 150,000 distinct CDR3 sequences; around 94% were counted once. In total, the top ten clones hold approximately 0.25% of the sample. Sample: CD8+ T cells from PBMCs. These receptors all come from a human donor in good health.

CDR3 in amino acids: CATSRRDAEGSDTQYF. The CDR3 coding sequence is TGTGCCACCAGCAGAAGGGACGCAGAAGGGTCAGATACGCAGTATTTT. The J gene is TRBJ2-3, the V gene TRBV15; the D gene could be TRBD1 or TRBD2 (5 bases each). V lost 2 bases and J lost 4, with 16 bases in between. Germline V gene sequence: CDR1 LNHNV, CDR2 YYDKDF (reference sequence). This CDR3 comprises 16 residues.

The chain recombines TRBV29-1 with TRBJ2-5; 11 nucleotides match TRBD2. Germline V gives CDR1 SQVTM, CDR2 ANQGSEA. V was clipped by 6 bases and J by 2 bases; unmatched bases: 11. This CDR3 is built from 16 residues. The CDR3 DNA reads TGCAGCGTCAAACGTCTAGCGGGAGGAATTCAAGAGACCCAGTACTTC. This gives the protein CSVKRLAGGIQETQYF.

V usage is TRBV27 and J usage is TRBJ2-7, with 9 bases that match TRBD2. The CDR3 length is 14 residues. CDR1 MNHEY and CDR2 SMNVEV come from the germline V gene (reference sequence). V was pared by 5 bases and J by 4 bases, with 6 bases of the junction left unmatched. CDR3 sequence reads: CASSTSGRKYEQYF. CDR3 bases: TGTGCCAGCAGTACTAGCGGGCGAAAGTACGAGCAGTACTTC.

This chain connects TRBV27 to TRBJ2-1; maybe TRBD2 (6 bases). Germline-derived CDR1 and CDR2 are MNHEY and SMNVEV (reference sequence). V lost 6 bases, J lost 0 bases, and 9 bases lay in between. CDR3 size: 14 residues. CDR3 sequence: CASRLGSSYNEQFF. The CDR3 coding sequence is TGTGCCAGCAGACTCGGGAGCTCCTACAATGAGCAGTTCTTC.

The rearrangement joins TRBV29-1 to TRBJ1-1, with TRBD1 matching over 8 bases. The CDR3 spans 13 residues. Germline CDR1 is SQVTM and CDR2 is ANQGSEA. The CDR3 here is CAGAGGMNTEAFF. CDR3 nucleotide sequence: TGCGCCGGGGCAGGGGGCATGAACACTGAAGCTTTCTTT.

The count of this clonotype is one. DNA for the CDR3: TGTGCCAGCAGCCTCGGGACAGGCGTCGAGACCCAGTACTTC. Translating gives CASSLGTGVETQYF. The gene calls are TRBV5-6 and TRBJ2-5; TRBD1 matches at 8 bases. V was pared by 4 bases and J by 5 bases, with 7 bases of the junction left unmatched. Germline CDR1 and CDR2: SGHDT and YYEEEE. The CDR3 consists of 14 residues.

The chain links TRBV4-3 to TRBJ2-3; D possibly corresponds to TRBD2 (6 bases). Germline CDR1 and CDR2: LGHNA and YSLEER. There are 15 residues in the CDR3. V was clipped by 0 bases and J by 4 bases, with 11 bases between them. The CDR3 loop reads CASSQDPSASDTQYF. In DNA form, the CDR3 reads TGCGCCAGCAGCCAAGATCCTAGCGCCTCAGATACGCAGTATTTT.

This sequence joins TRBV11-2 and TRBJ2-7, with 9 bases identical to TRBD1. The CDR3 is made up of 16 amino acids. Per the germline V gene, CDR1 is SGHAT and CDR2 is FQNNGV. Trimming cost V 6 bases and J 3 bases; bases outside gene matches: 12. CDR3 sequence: CASRFPGGTGSYEQYF. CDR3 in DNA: TGTGCCAGCAGGTTCCCAGGAGGGACAGGGAGCTACGAGCAGTACTTC.

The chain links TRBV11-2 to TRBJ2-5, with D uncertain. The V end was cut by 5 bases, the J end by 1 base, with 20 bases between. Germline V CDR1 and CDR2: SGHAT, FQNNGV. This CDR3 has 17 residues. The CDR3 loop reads CASSRSWSLRSQETQYF. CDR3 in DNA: TGTGCCAGCAGCCGAAGCTGGAGTCTGCGGTCCCAAGAGACCCAGTACTTC.

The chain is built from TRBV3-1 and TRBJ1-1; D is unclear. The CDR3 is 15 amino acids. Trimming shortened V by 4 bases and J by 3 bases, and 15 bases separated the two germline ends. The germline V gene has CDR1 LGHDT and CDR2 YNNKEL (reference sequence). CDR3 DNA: TGTGCCAGCAGCCTCCGACATCTCGACGACACTGAAGCTTTCTTT. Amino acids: CASSLRHLDDTEAFF.

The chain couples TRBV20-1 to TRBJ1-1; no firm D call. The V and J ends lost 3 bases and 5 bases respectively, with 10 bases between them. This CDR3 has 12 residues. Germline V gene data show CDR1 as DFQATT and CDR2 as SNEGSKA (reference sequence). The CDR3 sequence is CSARFWMTEAFF. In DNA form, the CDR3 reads TGCAGTGCTAGGTTTTGGATGACTGAAGCTTTCTTT.

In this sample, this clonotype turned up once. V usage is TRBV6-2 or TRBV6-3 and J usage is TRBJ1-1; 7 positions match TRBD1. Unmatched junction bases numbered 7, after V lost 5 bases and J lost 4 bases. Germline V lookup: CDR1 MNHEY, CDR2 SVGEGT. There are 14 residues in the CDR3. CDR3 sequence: CASSHPTGPTEAFF. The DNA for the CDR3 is TGTGCCAGCAGTCACCCGACAGGGCCCACTGAAGCTTTCTTT.

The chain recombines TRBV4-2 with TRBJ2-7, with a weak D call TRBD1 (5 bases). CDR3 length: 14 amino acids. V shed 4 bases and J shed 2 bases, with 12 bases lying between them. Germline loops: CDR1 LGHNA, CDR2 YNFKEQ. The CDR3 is CASSLTGSAYEQYF. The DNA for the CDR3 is TGTGCCAGCAGCCTTACAGGTTCCGCCTACGAGCAGTACTTC.

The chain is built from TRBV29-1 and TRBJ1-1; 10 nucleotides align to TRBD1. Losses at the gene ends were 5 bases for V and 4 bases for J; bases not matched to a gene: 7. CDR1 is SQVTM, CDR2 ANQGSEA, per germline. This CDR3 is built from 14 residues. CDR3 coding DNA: TGCAGCGTTCCGACAGGGGGCTACGGCACTGAAGCTTTCTTT. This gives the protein CSVPTGGYGTEAFF.

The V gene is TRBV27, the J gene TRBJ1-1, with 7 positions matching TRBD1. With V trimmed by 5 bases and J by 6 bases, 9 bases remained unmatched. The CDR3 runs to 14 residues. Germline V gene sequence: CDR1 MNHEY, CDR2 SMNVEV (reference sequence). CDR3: CASSPLTGFAEAFF. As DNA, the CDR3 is TGTGCCAGCAGTCCTTTGACAGGGTTTGCTGAAGCTTTCTTT.

CDR3 in amino acids: CASSILGNQPQHF. The CDR3 bases are TGTGCCAGCAGTATCCTCGGGAATCAGCCCCAGCATTTT. The genes are TRBV27 and TRBJ1-5; D gene unclear. The CDR3 is 13 amino acids. Deletions cut 5 bases from V and 4 bases from J, with 9 bases between. Germline V gives CDR1 MNHEY, CDR2 SMNVEV (reference sequence).

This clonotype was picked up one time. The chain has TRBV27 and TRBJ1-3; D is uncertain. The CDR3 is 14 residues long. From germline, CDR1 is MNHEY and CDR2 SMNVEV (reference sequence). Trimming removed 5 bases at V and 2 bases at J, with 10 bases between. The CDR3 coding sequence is TGTGCCAGCAGTCCGCGGGGAGCTGGAAACACCATATATTTT. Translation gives CASSPRGAGNTIYF.

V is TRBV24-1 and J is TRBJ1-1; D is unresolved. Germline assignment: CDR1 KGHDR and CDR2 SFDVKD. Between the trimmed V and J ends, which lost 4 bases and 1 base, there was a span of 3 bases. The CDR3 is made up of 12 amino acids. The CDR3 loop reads CATSDPNTEAFF. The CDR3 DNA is TGTGCCACCAGTGACCCGAACACTGAAGCTTTCTTT.